Here is one T cell receptor (beta chain) with its context. Profiled with immunoSEQ multiplex PCR; TCRdb holds only in-frame clones, not every one. The sample yields 150,000 to 200,000 clones, 85% seen once. These data come from a study of cytomegalovirus exposure and HLA in healthy donors. After removal of 5 bases from V and 7 bases from J, the junction contained 5 bases not matched to a gene. The CDR3 runs 15 residues. The germline CDR1 and CDR2 sequences are SGHVS and FNYEAQ. The specimen sequenced was PBMCs. This rearrangement joins TRBV7-6 to TRBJ2-1; 13 bases fit TRBD2. The receptor's source is a man aged 18 to 30 in good health and CMV-seropositive. As DNA, the CDR3 is TGTGCCAGCAGCCGGACTAGCGGGAGAGAAAATGAGCAGTTCTTC. Translated, it gives CASSRTSGRENEQFF.